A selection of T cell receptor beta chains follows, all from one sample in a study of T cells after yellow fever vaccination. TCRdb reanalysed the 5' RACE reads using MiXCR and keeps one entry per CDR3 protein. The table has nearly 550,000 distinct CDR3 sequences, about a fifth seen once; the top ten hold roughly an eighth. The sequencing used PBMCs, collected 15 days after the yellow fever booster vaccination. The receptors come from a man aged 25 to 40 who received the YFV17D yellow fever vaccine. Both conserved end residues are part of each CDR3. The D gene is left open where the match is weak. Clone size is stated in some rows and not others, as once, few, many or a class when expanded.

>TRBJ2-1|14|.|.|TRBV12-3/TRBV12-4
TGTGCCAGCAGTTCCCACCCCGAAAACAATGAGCAGTTCTTC
CASSSHPENNEQFF
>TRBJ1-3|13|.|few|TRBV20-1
TGCAGTGCTAGACCACAGGCTGGAAACACCATATATTTT
CSARPQAGNTIYF
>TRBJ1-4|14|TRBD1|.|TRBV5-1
TGCGCCAGCAGCGTTCCCGGGACAGATGAAAAACTGTTTTTT
CASSVPGTDEKLFF
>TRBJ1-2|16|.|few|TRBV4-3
TGCGCCAGCAGCCAAGATTGGGGCCCACTAAACTATGGCTACACCTTC
CASSQDWGPLNYGYTF
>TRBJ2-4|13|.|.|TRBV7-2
TGTGCCAGCAGCAACGAGGGGGAAAACATTCAGTACTTC
CASSNEGENIQYF
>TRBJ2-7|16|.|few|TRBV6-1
TGTGCCAGCAGACCCTATGGAGGGGGGGCGAGGGACGAGCAGTACTTC
CASRPYGGGARDEQYF
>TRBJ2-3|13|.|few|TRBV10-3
TGTGCCACCGAAAATCCTAGCACAGATACGCAGTATTTT
CATENPSTDTQYF
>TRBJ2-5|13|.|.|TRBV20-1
TGCAGTGCTAGACGCGGGGCGCGGGAGACCCAGTACTTC
CSARRGARETQYF
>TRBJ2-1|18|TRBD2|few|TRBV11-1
TGTGCCAGCAGCTTATTCGCCGTCGGTAGCGGGAGCTACAATGAGCAGTTCTTC
CASSLFAVGSGSYNEQFF
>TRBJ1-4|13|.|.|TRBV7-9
TGTGCCAGCAGCTTAGGACCTGGTGAAAAACTGTTTTTT
CASSLGPGEKLFF
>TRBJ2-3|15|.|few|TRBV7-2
TGTGCCAGCAGCTTCCGTGTAGGAAGCACAGATACGCAGTATTTT
CASSFRVGSTDTQYF
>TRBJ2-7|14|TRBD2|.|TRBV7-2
TGTGCCAGCAGCTTCGGGACTAGCGACGACGAGCAGTACTTC
CASSFGTSDDEQYF
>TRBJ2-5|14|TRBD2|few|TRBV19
TGTGCCAGTAGCACTGGACTAGCGGGACAGACCCAGTACTTC
CASSTGLAGQTQYF
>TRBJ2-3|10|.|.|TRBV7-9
TGTGCCAGCAGCAGATATACGCAGTATTTT
CASSRYTQYF
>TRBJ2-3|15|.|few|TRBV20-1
TGCAGTGCTACATCCGGGACTTCAAGCACAGATACGCAGTATTTT
CSATSGTSSTDTQYF
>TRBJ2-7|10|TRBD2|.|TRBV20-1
TGCAGTGCTGGGGGGGACGAGCAGTACTTC
CSAGGDEQYF
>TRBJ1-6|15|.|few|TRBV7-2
TGTGCCAGCAGCTTAGCTCGGGCCTCTAATTCACCCCTCCACTTT
CASSLARASNSPLHF
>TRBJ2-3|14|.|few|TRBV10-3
TGTGCCATCAGTGAAAGGCTCCGCACAGATACGCAGTATTTT
CAISERLRTDTQYF
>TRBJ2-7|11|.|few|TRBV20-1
TGCAGTGCTGTAACAGGGTCCGAGCAGTACTTC
CSAVTGSEQYF
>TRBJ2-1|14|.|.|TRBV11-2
TGTGCCAGCAGGAGAGTGGGCTCCTACAATGAGCAGTTCTTC
CASRRVGSYNEQFF
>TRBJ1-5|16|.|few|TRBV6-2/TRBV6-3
TGTGCCAGCAGTCTTACAGGGAGTTCGAGCAATCAGCCCCAGCATTTT
CASSLTGSSSNQPQHF
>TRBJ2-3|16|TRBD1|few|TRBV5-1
TGCGCCAGCAGTCTGCTCAGGGGACAGAGCACAGATACGCAGTATTTT
CASSLLRGQSTDTQYF